The rows below give T cell receptor beta chains drawn from one sample of a study of T cell clones after liver transplantation. The table came from immunoSEQ multiplex PCR; TCRdb's copy has only in-frame clones and leaves some out. The sample consists of some 60,000 clones, 70% of them appearing once. Sequencing used CD4+ T cells from blood, obtained at the roughly 15-month timepoint. These receptors came from a human patient who received a liver transplant. A share of the T cells may be of graft donor origin. Both conserved end residues are part of each CDR3. Each record gives: clone size, V gene, D gene, J gene, CDR3 protein, CDR3 DNA. The D gene is left open where the match is weak. Clone size, where shown, is once, few, many, or a class for clones that have expanded.

>NA|TRBV2|NA|TRBJ1-2
CASSEDLYRDYGYTF
TGTGCCAGCAGTGAAGACCTTTATCGGGACTATGGTTACACCTTC
>once|TRBV11-1|NA|TRBJ1-1
CASSLAEIRGNTEAFF
TGTGCCAGCAGCTTAGCGGAAATCAGGGGGAACACTGAAGCTTTCTTT
>NA|TRBV2|NA|TRBJ1-5
CATKGEVGQPQHF
TGTGCCACCAAAGGGGAAGTTGGACAGCCCCAGCATTTT
>few|TRBV18|NA|TRBJ1-5
CASSLLGGVDQPQHF
TGTGCCAGCTCACTCTTAGGGGGTGTCGATCAGCCCCAGCATTTT
>NA|TRBV19|TRBD1|TRBJ1-1
CASRGHRGTEAFF
TGTGCCAGTAGAGGCCACAGGGGGACTGAAGCTTTCTTT
>NA|TRBV11-2|TRBD2|TRBJ2-3
CASSRGAGGPGDTQYF
TGTGCCAGCAGCCGAGGGGCGGGAGGGCCCGGAGATACGCAGTATTTT
>NA|TRBV28|TRBD1|TRBJ1-1
CASSLTGSGGEAFF
TGTGCCAGCAGTTTGACAGGGAGTGGAGGTGAAGCTTTCTTT
>NA|TRBV7-2|NA|TRBJ2-3
CASNRRIGGGDTQYF
TGTGCCAGCAACCGAAGGATCGGGGGTGGCGATACGCAGTATTTT
>NA|TRBV6-9|NA|TRBJ1-4
CASSGGRAGGEKLFF
TGTGCCAGCAGTGGAGGGAGGGCGGGGGGCGAAAAACTGTTTTTT
>NA|TRBV7-9|NA|TRBJ1-2
CASSGIKDYGYTF
TGTGCCAGCAGCGGGATCAAGGATTATGGCTACACCTTC
>NA|TRBV28|NA|TRBJ1-1
CASSSLIVRQTEAFF
TGTGCCAGCAGTTCTTTAATCGTGAGACAGACTGAAGCTTTCTTT
>NA|TRBV19|NA|TRBJ1-4
CASSMWGEGEKLFF
TGTGCCAGTAGTATGTGGGGGGAAGGTGAAAAACTGTTTTTT
>few|TRBV5-1|TRBD2|TRBJ2-3
CASSTSGSGTDTQYF
TGCGCCAGCAGCACTAGCGGGAGCGGGACAGATACGCAGTATTTT
>NA|TRBV30|NA|TRBJ1-4
CAWTLNQAQGLNEKLFF
TGTGCCTGGACTTTGAACCAAGCCCAGGGCCTTAATGAAAAACTGTTTTTT
>NA|TRBV5-6|TRBD1|TRBJ1-2
CASSIRTGGIYGYTF
TGTGCCAGCAGCATCAGGACAGGGGGCATCTATGGCTACACCTTC
>NA|TRBV7-2|NA|TRBJ1-5
CASSPAGTIAGQPQHF
TGTGCCAGCAGCCCCGCCGGGACAATTGCCGGCCAGCCCCAGCATTTT
>NA|TRBV5-1|NA|TRBJ2-7
CASRHLSSYEQYF
TGCGCCAGCCGACACTTAAGCTCCTACGAGCAGTACTTC
>NA|TRBV19|NA|TRBJ2-7
CASSIGGTGTSYEQYF
TGTGCCAGTAGTATAGGGGGCACTGGTACCTCCTACGAGCAGTACTTC
>NA|TRBV7-2|NA|TRBJ2-4
CASSRDWGNIQYF
TGTGCCAGCAGCCGAGATTGGGGGAACATTCAGTACTTC
>NA|TRBV2|TRBD2|TRBJ2-1
CASSGTSGGEQFF
TGTGCCAGCAGCGGGACTAGCGGGGGCGAGCAGTTCTTC
>NA|TRBV28|NA|TRBJ2-7
CASSYQGSYEQYF
TGTGCCAGTAGCTACCAGGGCTCCTACGAGCAGTACTTC
>few|TRBV6-1|NA|TRBJ2-2
CASRDIYTGELFF
TGTGCCAGCAGGGACATTTATACCGGGGAGCTGTTTTTT
>NA|TRBV30|TRBD2|TRBJ2-1
CAWSVGLAGASDEQFF
TGTGCCTGGAGTGTCGGACTAGCGGGAGCAAGCGATGAGCAGTTCTTC
>few|TRBV30|NA|TRBJ1-6
CAWSVSSTPLHF
TGTGCCTGGAGTGTATCTAGTACACCCCTCCACTTT
>few|TRBV6-1|NA|TRBJ1-2
CASTRTSHGYTF
TGTGCCAGCACGCGGACATCGCATGGCTACACCTTC
>few|TRBV6-4|TRBD1|TRBJ2-1
CASSDSAGGYNEQFF
TGTGCCAGCAGTGACTCGGCAGGGGGCTACAATGAGCAGTTCTTC
>NA|TRBV7-2|TRBD1|TRBJ1-3
CASSFQGAGNTIYF
TGTGCCAGCAGCTTCCAGGGGGCTGGAAACACCATATATTTT
>NA|TRBV5-1|NA|TRBJ2-5
CASSLAGTFIETQYF
TGCGCCAGCAGCTTGGCTGGGACATTTATAGAGACCCAGTACTTC
>once|TRBV6-1|NA|TRBJ2-5
CASSEGGFRALRETQYF
TGTGCCAGCAGTGAAGGGGGCTTTAGAGCCCTTCGTGAGACCCAGTACTTC
>NA|TRBV2|NA|TRBJ1-2
CASSEEGGGDYGYTF
TGTGCCAGCAGTGAAGAGGGGGGAGGGGACTATGGCTACACCTTC
>NA|TRBV6-4|NA|TRBJ1-4
CASSGTGRGNEKLFF
TGTGCCAGCAGTGGAACAGGGCGAGGGAATGAAAAACTGTTTTTT
>NA|TRBV7-7|NA|TRBJ2-5
CASSLGGGPQETQYF
TGTGCCAGCAGCTTGGGTGGGGGGCCACAAGAGACCCAGTACTTC
>few|TRBV28|NA|TRBJ1-6
CASLEMQSPLHF
TGTGCCAGCTTGGAGATGCAATCACCCCTCCACTTT